The source of this T cell receptor (beta chain) is a study of blood T cell repertoires in COVID-19. Across the whole study: The United States, Italy and Spain provided the acute and convalescent COVID-19 samples. T cells, B-cell-depleted T cells, or PBMCs provided the cDNA or gDNA that served as material.

Per the study methods: Using reference gene primer amplification, nucleated cell counts were estimated. Sequencing was performed with immunoSEQ multiplex PCR; in TCRdb, only in-frame clones are kept and a portion is missing. V, J and clone size derive from that table, while D and trimming were established from the DNA sequence. The sample includes roughly 190,000 clones, roughly 76% of them seen just once. CDR1 and CDR2 (germline): MGHRA, YSYEKL. V dropped 4 bases and J dropped 1 base, with 10 bases sitting between them. The CDR3 loop spans 14 amino acids. V is TRBV4-1 and J is TRBJ1-1; no firm D call. What was sequenced was peripheral blood. The clonotype was recovered from a woman in her 40s with COVID-19, enrolled during active disease. CDR3 sequence: CASSRVEGNTEAFF. In DNA form, the CDR3 reads TGCGCCAGCAGCCGAGTTGAGGGGAACACTGAAGCTTTCTTT.